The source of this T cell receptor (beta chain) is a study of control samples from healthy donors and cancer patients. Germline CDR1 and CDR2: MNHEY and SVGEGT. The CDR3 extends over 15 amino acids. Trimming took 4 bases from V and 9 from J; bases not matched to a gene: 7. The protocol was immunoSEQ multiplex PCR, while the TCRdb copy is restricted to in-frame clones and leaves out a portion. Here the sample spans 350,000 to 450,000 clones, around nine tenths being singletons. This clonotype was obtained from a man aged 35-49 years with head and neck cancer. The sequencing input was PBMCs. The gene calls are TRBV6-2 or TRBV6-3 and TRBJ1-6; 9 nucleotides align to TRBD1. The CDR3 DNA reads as TGTGCCAGCAGTTCCCCGGGACAGGGACGTTCACCCCTCCACTTT. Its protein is CASSSPGQGRSPLHF.